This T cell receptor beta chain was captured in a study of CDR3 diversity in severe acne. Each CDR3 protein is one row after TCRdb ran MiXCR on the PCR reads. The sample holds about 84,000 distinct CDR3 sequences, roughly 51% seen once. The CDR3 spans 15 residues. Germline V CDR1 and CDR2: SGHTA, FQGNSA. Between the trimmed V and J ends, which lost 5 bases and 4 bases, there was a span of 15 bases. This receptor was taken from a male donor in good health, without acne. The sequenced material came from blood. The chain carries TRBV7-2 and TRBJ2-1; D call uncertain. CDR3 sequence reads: CASSLRPEVYNEQFF. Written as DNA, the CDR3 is TGTGCCAGCAGCCTCAGACCAGAGGTGTACAATGAGCAGTTCTTC. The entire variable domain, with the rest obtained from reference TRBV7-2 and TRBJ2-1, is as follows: GAGVSQSPSNKVTEKGKDVELRCDPISGHTALYWYRQSLGQGLEFLIYFQGNSAPDKSGLPSDRFSAERTGGSVSTLTIQRTQQEDSAVYLCASSLRPEVYNEQFFGPGTRLTVL.